This T cell receptor beta chain came from a study of human T cells and chemical hapten exposure. Across the study: Subjects had 2% DPC placed on about 2 cm by about 2 cm of upper inner arm skin for sensitization. The study lasted around 22 weeks, and patients were dosed weekly with diphenylcyclopropenone on the scalp throughout.

The study's findings and limits: The study found expanded TCRs formed significantly more large CDR3 similarity clusters than controls.

Remarks on this clonotype: The target antigen is unknown.

The V end was cut by 0 bases, the J end by 7 bases, with 16 bases between. Looked up from germline, CDR1 is SGHRS and CDR2 is YFSETQ. The CDR3 runs 15 residues. One entry per CDR3 protein results from TCRdb running MiXCR on the RACE reads. The sample holds under 200,000 distinct CDR3 sequences, approximately 29% seen once. Time point specified: pre-sensitization, week 0. Indicated treatment: therapeutic diphenylcyclopropenone sensitization with weekly scalp DPC. Unfractionated whole blood served as the source for total RNA extraction. The chain employs TRBV5-1 and TRBJ1-2; D gene ambiguous. Material: whole blood, obtained in connection with sensitization to the hapten diphenylcyclopropenone (DPC). The source is a woman aged 30 to 39 with alopecia areata. Some clones in this sample may be carry-over from other donors' samples. CDR3 DNA sequence: TGCGCCAGCAGCTTGGCCGCAAACACCGGACGTGGCTACACCTTC. Its translation is CASSLAANTGRGYTF.